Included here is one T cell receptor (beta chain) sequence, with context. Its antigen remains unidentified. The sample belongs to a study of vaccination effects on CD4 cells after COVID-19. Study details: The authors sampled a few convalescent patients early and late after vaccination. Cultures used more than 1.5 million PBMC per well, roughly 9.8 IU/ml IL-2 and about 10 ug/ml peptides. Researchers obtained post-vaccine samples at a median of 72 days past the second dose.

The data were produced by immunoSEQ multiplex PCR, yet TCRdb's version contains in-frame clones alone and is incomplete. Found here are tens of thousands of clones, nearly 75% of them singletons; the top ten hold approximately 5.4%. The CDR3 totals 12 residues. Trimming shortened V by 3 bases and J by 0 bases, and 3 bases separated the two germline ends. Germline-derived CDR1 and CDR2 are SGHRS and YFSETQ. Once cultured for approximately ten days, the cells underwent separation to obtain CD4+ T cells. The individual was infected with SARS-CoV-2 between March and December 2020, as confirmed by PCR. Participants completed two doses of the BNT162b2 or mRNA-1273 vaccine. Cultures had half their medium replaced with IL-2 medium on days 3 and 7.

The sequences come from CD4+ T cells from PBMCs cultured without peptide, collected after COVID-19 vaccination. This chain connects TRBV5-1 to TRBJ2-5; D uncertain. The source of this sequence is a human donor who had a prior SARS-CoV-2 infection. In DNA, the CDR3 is TGCGCCAGCAGCTACAACCAAGAGACCCAGTACTTC. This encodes CASSYNQETQYF.